The 5 T cell receptor beta chains in this list originate from one sample, sequenced in a study of shared clonotypes between healthy human individuals. TCRdb's copy holds only in-frame clones and misses some; the assay was immunoSEQ multiplex PCR. The data show some 2,000,000 clones, less than 95% seen once. Naive CD8 populations comprised CD45RO-negative cells positively selected for CCR7, excluding terminally differentiated effector memory CD45RA+ cells. The sequencing input was naive CD8+ T cells sorted from blood. The receptors derive from a man aged 18 to 29 in good health.

This chain uses TRBV9 with TRBJ2-1; maybe TRBD2 (5 bases). Germline V gene data show CDR1 as SGDLS and CDR2 as YYNGEE. There are 16 residues in the CDR3. With 1 base removed from V and 3 bases from J, the gap between germline ends came to 14 bases. The CDR3 here is CASSVTDFGVYNEQFF. In DNA, the CDR3 is TGTGCCAGCAGCGTAACGGACTTTGGGGTCTACAATGAGCAGTTCTTC.

The V gene is TRBV19, the J gene TRBJ2-2, with 8 nucleotides matching TRBD1. After removal of 1 base from V and 5 bases from J, the junction contained 3 bases not matched to a gene. The CDR3 has 15 amino acids. Germline CDR1 reads LNHDA; CDR2 reads SQIVND (reference sequence). The CDR3 here is CASSIGTGTTGELFF. CDR3 bases: TGTGCCAGTAGTATAGGGACAGGGACGACCGGGGAGCTGTTTTTT. The full variable domain, with the rest looked up from reference TRBV19 and TRBJ2-2, is DGGITQSPKYLFRKEGQNVTLSCEQNLNHDAMYWYRQDPGQGLRLIYYSQIVNDFQKGDIAEGYSVSREKKESFPLTVTSAQKNPTAFYLCASSIGTGTTGELFFGEGSRLTVL.

To note about this clone: At the DNA level, this CDR3 is encoded by other sequences in the same sample as well. The CDR3 here is CASSLAPSSYNEQFF. CDR3 DNA sequence: TGTGCCAGCAGCTTAGCGCCTAGCTCCTACAATGAGCAGTTCTTC. The genes are TRBV5-8 and TRBJ2-1; no definite D call. Germline V gene data show CDR1 as SGHTS and CDR2 as YDEGEE. The length of the CDR3 is 15 residues. Trimming cost V 2 bases and J 0 bases, with 9 bases left between them.

The chain has TRBV11-1 and TRBJ2-7; D ambiguous. Germline V gene sequence: CDR1 SGHAT, CDR2 FQDESV (reference sequence). Trimming cost V 6 bases and J 0 bases, with 6 bases left between them. This CDR3 is 12 amino acids long. In DNA, the CDR3 is TGTGCCAGCAGTCTAGACTCCTACGAGCAGTACTTC. This gives the protein CASSLDSYEQYF.

The CDR3 is CASSYSKGAESYEQYF. The DNA for the CDR3 is TGTGCCAGCAGTTACTCGAAGGGAGCAGAGTCCTACGAGCAGTACTTC. This rearrangement joins TRBV6-5 to TRBJ2-7; possibly TRBD2 for D (5 bases). Germline CDR1 reads MNHEY; CDR2 reads SVGAGI. CDR3 size: 16 residues. Trimming took off 0 bases at V and 1 base at J, with 13 bases between the two ends.